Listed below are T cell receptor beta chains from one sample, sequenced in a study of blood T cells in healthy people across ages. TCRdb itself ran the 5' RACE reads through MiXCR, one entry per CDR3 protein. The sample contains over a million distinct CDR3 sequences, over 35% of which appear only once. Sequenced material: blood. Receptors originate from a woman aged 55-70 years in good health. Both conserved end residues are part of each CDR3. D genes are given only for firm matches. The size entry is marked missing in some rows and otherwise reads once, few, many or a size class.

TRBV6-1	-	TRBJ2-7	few	TGTGCCAGCAGTGACCTCGGGGAGTCCTACGAGCAGTACTTC	CASSDLGESYEQYF
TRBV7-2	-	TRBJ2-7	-	TGTGCCAGCAGCACGCGGTCACCAGGGGAGCAGTACTTC	CASSTRSPGEQYF
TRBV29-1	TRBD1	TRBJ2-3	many	TGCAGCGTTACAGGGGACCCTGGGGGTACGCAGTATTTT	CSVTGDPGGTQYF
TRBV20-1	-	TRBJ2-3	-	TGCAGTGCTAGAGGCCCCTGGACAAAGGGGAGTCCAGATACGCAGTATTTT	CSARGPWTKGSPDTQYF
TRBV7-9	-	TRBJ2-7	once	TGTGCCAGCAGCTACAGACAGGCTACCTACGAGCAGTACTTC	CASSYRQATYEQYF
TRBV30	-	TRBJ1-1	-	TGTGCCTGGAGCAGGGAAGGGACTGAAGCTTTCTTT	CAWSREGTEAFF
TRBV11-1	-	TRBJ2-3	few	TGTGCCAGCAGCCCGAGGTCGGGAGAAGGAGATACGCAGTATTTT	CASSPRSGEGDTQYF
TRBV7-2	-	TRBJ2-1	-	TGTGCCAGCAGCTTAATACAGGGGAGGAATGAGCAGTTCTTC	CASSLIQGRNEQFF
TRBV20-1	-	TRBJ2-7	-	TGCAGTGCTAGAGACCCTCGGGGGACGCTATACGAGCAGTACTTC	CSARDPRGTLYEQYF
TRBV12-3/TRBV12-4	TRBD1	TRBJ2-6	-	TGTGCCACACAGGGGGGGGCCAACGTCCTGACTTTC	CATQGGANVLTF
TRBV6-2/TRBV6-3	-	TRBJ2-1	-	TGTGCCAGCAGTTACAGGGGCCTAGCACCATCCTACAATGAGCAGTTCTTC	CASSYRGLAPSYNEQFF
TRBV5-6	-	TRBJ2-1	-	TGTGCCAGCAGCTCCCCGGGACTCCCAGAGCAGTTCTTC	CASSSPGLPEQFF
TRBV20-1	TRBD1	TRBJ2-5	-	TGCAGTGCTATCACGACAGGGTGGTCCCAGTACTTC	CSAITTGWSQYF
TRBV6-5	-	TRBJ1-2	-	TGTGCCAGCAGGGGGGGGTCGGATGGCTACACCTTC	CASRGGSDGYTF
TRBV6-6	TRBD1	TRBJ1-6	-	TGTGCCAGCACCCCTATGCAGGGGGGTTCACCCCTCCACTTT	CASTPMQGGSPLHF
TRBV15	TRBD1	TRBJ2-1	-	TGTGCCACCAGCAGAGATTTTTCGGACAGGGGAGTTGGTGAGCAGTTCTTC	CATSRDFSDRGVGEQFF
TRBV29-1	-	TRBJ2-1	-	TGCAGCGTTGAAGGCCTCCCCAGGCGGGATCGAGAGACCCAGTTCTTC	CSVEGLPRRDRETQFF
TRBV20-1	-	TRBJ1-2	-	TGCAGTGCTAGAGGGGTAACGGGGTCATATGGCTACACCTTC	CSARGVTGSYGYTF
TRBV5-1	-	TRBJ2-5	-	TGCGCCAGCAGCTTGGGACATAAAACGCAAGAGACCCAGTACTTC	CASSLGHKTQETQYF
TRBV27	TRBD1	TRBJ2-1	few	TGTGCCAGCAGTTTCTCGTGGACAGGGTTCTACAATGAGCAGTTCTTC	CASSFSWTGFYNEQFF
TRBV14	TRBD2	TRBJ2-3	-	TGTGCCAGTCGATCAGCGGGGAAAGATACGCAGTATTTT	CASRSAGKDTQYF
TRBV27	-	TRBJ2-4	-	TGTGCCAGCAGTCCACAGAGCCTAGCCAAAAACATTCAGTACTTC	CASSPQSLAKNIQYF
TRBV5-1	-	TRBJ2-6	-	TGCGCCAGCACCCCGTCCGGGGTCTGGGGTGAGGCCAACGTCCTGACTTTC	CASTPSGVWGEANVLTF
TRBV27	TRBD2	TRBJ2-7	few	TGTGCCAGCAGTTTATTTGCGGGAGTATCGTACGAGCAGTACTTC	CASSLFAGVSYEQYF
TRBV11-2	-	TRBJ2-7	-	TGTGCCAGCAGCTCACGTCCCCGCTCCTACGAGCAGTACTTC	CASSSRPRSYEQYF
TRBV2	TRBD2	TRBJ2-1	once	TGTGCCAGCAGTGAAAGGACTAGCGCACTTAAGCCCCAGTTCTTC	CASSERTSALKPQFF
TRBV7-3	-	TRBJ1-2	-	TGTGCCAGCAGCGACTGCCCCAACAGGGCTTGGGGGCTACCTACTAACTATGGCTACACCTTC	CASSDCPNRAWGLPTNYGYTF
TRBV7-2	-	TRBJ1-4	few	TGTGCCAGCAGCCGGCCGGGACGCCGGAATGAAAAACTGTTTTTT	CASSRPGRRNEKLFF
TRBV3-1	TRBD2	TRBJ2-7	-	TGTGCCAGCAGCCCTATTCTTACTAGCGGGAGGGCGGGGGAGCAGTACTTC	CASSPILTSGRAGEQYF
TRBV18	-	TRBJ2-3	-	TGTGCCAGCTCACTCGGAGCAGGGTTTTCTTCCCTCGATACGCAGTATTTT	CASSLGAGFSSLDTQYF
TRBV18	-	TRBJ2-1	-	TGTGCCAGCTCACCGAGACTTGACAATGAGCAGTTCTTC	CASSPRLDNEQFF
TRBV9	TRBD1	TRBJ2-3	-	TGTGCCAGCAGCGTAGCAACAGGGGGCCGCGCAGATACGCAGTATTTT	CASSVATGGRADTQYF
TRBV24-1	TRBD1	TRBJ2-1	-	TGTGCCACCAGTGATTTGAGACAGGGACACAATGAGCAGTTCTTC	CATSDLRQGHNEQFF
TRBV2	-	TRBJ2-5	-	TGTGCCAGCGCCTCCGGAGTTGGCCTCCAAGAGACCCAGTACTTC	CASASGVGLQETQYF
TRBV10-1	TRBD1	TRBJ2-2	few	TGCGCCAGCACCGGGACAGGCGGCACCGGGGAGCTGTTTTTT	CASTGTGGTGELFF
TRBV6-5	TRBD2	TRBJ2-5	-	TGTGCCAGCAGCCCCGGTGAGCGGGGACGAGAGACCCAGTACTTC	CASSPGERGRETQYF
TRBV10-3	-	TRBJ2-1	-	TGTGCCATCAGTGAGTCGGGGCCCTACAATGAGCAGTTCTTC	CAISESGPYNEQFF